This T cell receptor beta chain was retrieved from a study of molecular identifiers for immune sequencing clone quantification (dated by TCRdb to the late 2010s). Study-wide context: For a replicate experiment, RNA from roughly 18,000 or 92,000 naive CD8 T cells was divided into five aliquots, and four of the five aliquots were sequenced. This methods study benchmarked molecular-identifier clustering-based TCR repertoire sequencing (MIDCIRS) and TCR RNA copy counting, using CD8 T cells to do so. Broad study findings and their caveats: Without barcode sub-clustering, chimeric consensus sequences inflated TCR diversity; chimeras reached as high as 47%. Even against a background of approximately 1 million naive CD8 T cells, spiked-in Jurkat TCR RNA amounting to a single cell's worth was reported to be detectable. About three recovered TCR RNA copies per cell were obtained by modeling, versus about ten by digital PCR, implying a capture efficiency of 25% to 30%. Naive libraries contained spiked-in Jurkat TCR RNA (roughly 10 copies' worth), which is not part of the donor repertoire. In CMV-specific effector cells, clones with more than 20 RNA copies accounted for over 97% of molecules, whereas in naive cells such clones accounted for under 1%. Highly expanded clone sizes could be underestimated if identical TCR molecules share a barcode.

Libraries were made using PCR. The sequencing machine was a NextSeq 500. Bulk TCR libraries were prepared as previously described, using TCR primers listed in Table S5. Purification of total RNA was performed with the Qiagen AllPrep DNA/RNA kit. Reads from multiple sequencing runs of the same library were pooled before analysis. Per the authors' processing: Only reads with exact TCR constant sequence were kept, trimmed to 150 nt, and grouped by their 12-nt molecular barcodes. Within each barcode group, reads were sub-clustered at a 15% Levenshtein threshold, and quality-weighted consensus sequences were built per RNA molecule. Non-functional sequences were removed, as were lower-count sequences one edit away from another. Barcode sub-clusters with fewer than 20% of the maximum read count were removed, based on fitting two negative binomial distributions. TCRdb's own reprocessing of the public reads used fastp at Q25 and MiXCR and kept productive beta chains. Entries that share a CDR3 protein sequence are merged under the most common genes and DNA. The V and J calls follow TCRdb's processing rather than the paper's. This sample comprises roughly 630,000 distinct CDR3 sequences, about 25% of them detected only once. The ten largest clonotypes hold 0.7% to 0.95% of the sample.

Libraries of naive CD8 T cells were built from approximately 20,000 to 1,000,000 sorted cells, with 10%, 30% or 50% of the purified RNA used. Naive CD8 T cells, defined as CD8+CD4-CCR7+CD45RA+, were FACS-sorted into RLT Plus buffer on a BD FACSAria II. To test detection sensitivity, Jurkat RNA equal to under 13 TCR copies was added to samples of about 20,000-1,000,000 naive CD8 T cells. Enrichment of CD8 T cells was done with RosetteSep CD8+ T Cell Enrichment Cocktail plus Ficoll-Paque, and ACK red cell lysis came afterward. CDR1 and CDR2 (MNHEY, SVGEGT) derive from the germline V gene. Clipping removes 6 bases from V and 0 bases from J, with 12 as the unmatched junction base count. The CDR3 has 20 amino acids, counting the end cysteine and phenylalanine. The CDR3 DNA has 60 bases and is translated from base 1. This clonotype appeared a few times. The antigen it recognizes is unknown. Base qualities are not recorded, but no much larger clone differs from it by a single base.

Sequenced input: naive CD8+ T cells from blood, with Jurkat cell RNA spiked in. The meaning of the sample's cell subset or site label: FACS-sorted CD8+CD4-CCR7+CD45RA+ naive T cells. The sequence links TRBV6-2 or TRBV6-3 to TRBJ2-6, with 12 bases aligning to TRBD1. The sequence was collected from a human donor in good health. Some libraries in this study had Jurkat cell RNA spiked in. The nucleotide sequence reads TGTGCCAGCAGCCTCCCGGGACAGGGGGCGCCCGGCTCTGGGGCCAACGTCCTGACTTTC. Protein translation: CASSLPGQGAPGSGANVLTF.